This T cell receptor beta chain was captured by sequencing in a study of blood T cell repertoires in COVID-19. Among Cohort 3 donors, those recovered had two negative PCRs, clearance, or symptom resolution. Sequencing used immunoSEQ multiplex PCR; TCRdb keeps in-frame clones, though not all of them. This sample has around 250,000 clones; roughly four fifths occur once, and the top ten carry roughly 3.1%. The sequence was obtained from a man aged 50 or older who had recovered from COVID-19. Sequenced sample: PBMCs or T cells enriched from blood (not recorded which).

For the CDR3, the DNA is TGTGCCAGCAGCCCACGGGCACCGGGGTATGGCTACACCTTC. Protein product: CASSPRAPGYGYTF. The chain links TRBV3-1 (or the pseudogene TRBV3-2) to TRBJ1-2, with D uncertain. The germline V gene encodes CDR1 LGHDT and CDR2 YNNKEL (reference sequence). CDR3 length equals 14 residues. Trimming removed 4 bases from V and 5 bases from J, with 14 bases in between.